Each of the 22 T cell receptor beta chains below was sequenced from the same sample in a study of T cell responses to AZD1222 COVID-19 vaccine. Method: immunoSEQ multiplex PCR; TCRdb's copy keeps in-frame clones and lacks some. The sample carries some 80,000 clones, around 88% recorded once. The sequencing used peripheral blood, collected on day 0 of AZD1222 vaccination. All receptors derive from an adult in good health.

The V call is TRBV19, the J call TRBJ2-3, with a tentative D call TRBD2 (6 bases). The germline gives CDR1 LNHDA, CDR2 SQIVND (reference sequence). This CDR3 is built from 15 residues. Trimming cost V 3 bases and J 3 bases, with 13 bases left between them. The CDR3: CASSIGGIGTDTQYF. CDR3 bases: TGTGCCAGTAGTATTGGCGGGATTGGTACAGATACGCAGTATTTT.

The V gene is TRBV2, the J gene TRBJ1-1; weak D call: TRBD1 (5 bases). This CDR3 is 15 amino acids long. Germline CDR1 SNHLY, CDR2 FYNNEI. Trimming shortened V by 1 base and J by 4 bases, and 13 bases separated the two germline ends. The CDR3 is CASSEERDQGTEAFF. In nucleotides, the CDR3 is TGTGCCAGCAGTGAAGAGCGAGACCAGGGCACTGAAGCTTTCTTT. The full variable domain, with the rest looked up from reference TRBV2 and TRBJ1-1, is EPEVTQTPSHQVTQMGQEVILRCVPISNHLYFYWYRQILGQKVEFLVSFYNNEISEKSEIFDDQFSVERPDGSNFTLKIRSTKLEDSAMYFCASSEERDQGTEAFFGQGTRLTVV.

This chain joins TRBV7-2 and TRBJ1-5; maybe TRBD1 (5 bases). The CDR3 runs 14 residues. V shed 2 bases and J shed 5 bases, with 10 bases lying between them. Germline V CDR1 and CDR2: SGHTA, FQGNSA. Here the CDR3 DNA reads TGTGCCAGCAGCTTACAGGGTACTTATCAGCCCCAGCATTTT. Translated: CASSLQGTYQPQHF.

The chain employs TRBV23-1 and TRBJ1-4; D unclear. TRBV23-1 belongs to the ORF category, with a function that is uncertain. V lost 0 bases and J lost 4, with 9 bases in between. The CDR3 consists of 15 residues. The CDR3 DNA reads as TGCGCCAGCAGTCAATCCGGCAGGATTAATGAAAAACTGTTTTTT. Its protein is CASSQSGRINEKLFF.

This chain joins TRBV14 and TRBJ2-7, with TRBD1 matching 7 bases. This CDR3 contains 17 residues. Germline V gene sequence: CDR1 SGHDN, CDR2 FVKESK. V lost 1 base to trimming and J lost 5 bases; unmatched junction nucleotides: 14. The CDR3 region has the DNA TGTGCCAGCAGCCAAGTCTCCGGGACAGCCGCCGGCGACGAGCAGTACTTC. Its translation: CASSQVSGTAAGDEQYF.

This rearrangement joins TRBV19 to TRBJ1-3; TRBD1 is a possible D gene (5 bases). Trimming shortened V by 8 bases and J by 0 bases, and 14 bases separated the two germline ends. The V gene's germline CDR1 is LNHDA and CDR2 SQIVND (reference sequence). The CDR3 spans 15 residues. This CDR3 reads CASGRGALSGNTIYF. CDR3 bases: TGTGCCAGTGGGAGAGGGGCGCTCTCTGGAAACACCATATATTTT. Full variable domain (rest looked up from reference TRBV19 and TRBJ1-3): DGGITQSPKYLFRKEGQNVTLSCEQNLNHDAMYWYRQDPGQGLRLIYYSQIVNDFQKGDIAEGYSVSREKKESFPLTVTSAQKNPTAFYLCASGRGALSGNTIYFGEGSWLTVV.

The chain uses TRBV7-2 and TRBJ2-1; D is ambiguous. The CDR3 extends over 13 amino acids. Per germline, CDR1 SGHTA and CDR2 FQGNSA. With 3 bases removed from V and 7 bases from J, the gap between germline ends came to 10 bases. CDR3 DNA sequence: TGTGCCAGCAGCTTTCCCTTCGGAAATGAGCAGTTCTTC. This sequence encodes CASSFPFGNEQFF.

This rearrangement joins TRBV7-2 to TRBJ1-4; 9 bases line up with TRBD1. The CDR3 length is 14 residues. V shed 5 bases and J 8 bases; nucleotides not matched to a gene: 6. CDR1 is SGHTA, CDR2 FQGNSA, per germline. CDR3 protein: CASSLQGAGEKLFF. CDR3 coding DNA: TGTGCCAGCAGCCTACAGGGGGCGGGGGAAAAACTGTTTTTT.

This clone was counted only a few times. This sequence joins TRBV6-2 or TRBV6-3 and TRBJ2-7, with 9 bases identical to TRBD1. This CDR3 comprises 12 residues. With 6 bases clipped from V and 4 bases from J, the junction kept 1 base outside the gene matches. Germline loops: CDR1 MNHEY, CDR2 SVGEGT. The CDR3 bases are TGTGCCAGCAGCGACAGGGGGTACGAGCAGTACTTC. It yields the protein CASSDRGYEQYF.

The V call is TRBV28, the J call TRBJ1-1; D is ambiguous. From germline, CDR1 is MDHEN and CDR2 SYDVKM. Trimming removed 5 bases from V and 11 bases from J, with 12 bases in between. The CDR3 has 11 amino acids. The CDR3, as DNA: TGTGCCAGCAGTGGGGTGCAGGTGGCTTTCTTT. It encodes CASSGVQVAFF.

The chain has TRBV9 and TRBJ1-1; TRBD1 might be the D (6 bases). Trimming shortened V by 0 bases and J by 3 bases, and 21 bases separated the two germline ends. There are 18 residues in the CDR3. CDR1 and CDR2 from the germline V gene are SGDLS and YYNGEE. Written as DNA, the CDR3 is TGTGCCAGCAGCGTAGTAGCGGCCGGGGGGGGGCGCGACACTGAAGCTTTCTTT. Its protein product is CASSVVAAGGGRDTEAFF.

The rearrangement links TRBV7-3 to TRBJ1-2, with unresolved D. Between the trimmed V and J ends, which lost 3 bases and 2 bases, there was a span of 7 bases. CDR3 length: 13 amino acids. CDR1 is SGHTA and CDR2 is FQGTGA in the germline V gene. The CDR3 loop is CASSLDANYGYTF. The CDR3, as DNA: TGTGCCAGCAGCTTGGACGCAAACTATGGCTACACCTTC. The full variable domain, completed using reference TRBV7-3 and TRBJ1-2, is GAGVSQTPSNKVTEKGKYVELRCDPISGHTALYWYRQSLGQGPEFLIYFQGTGAADDSGLPNDRFFAVRPEGSVSTLKIQRTERGDSAVYLCASSLDANYGYTFGSGTRLTVV.

This chain joins TRBV12-3 or TRBV12-4 and TRBJ1-1; no reliable D call. The CDR3 extends over 13 amino acids. Trimming left V 3 bases short and J 1 base short, with 6 bases between. The CDR3 DNA is TGTGCCAGCAGTTTTGCTGGGAACACTGAAGCTTTCTTT. Protein: CASSFAGNTEAFF.

This clone occurred once. The genes are TRBV6-5 and TRBJ1-2; D ambiguous. CDR3 length: 14 amino acids. Germline values: CDR1 MNHEY, CDR2 SVGAGI. The ends were cut back, 5 bases at V and 4 bases at J, with 14 bases in the middle. CDR3 amino acids: CASSQSRVAYGYTF. The CDR3 nucleotides read TGTGCCAGCAGTCAGTCCCGGGTAGCCTATGGCTACACCTTC.

The genes are TRBV10-3 and TRBJ2-7, with TRBD1 matching 11 bases. CDR3 length: 15 amino acids. Germline values: CDR1 ENHRY, CDR2 SYGVKD. Trimming at V came to 1 base and at J to 3 bases, leaving 2 bases not matched to a gene. CDR3 residues: CAISELGTGGYEQYF. CDR3 coding DNA: TGTGCCATCAGTGAGTTGGGGACAGGGGGCTACGAGCAGTACTTC.

This rearrangement joins TRBV19 to TRBJ2-2; 13 nucleotides align to TRBD2. This CDR3 has 17 amino acids. With V trimmed by 5 bases and J by 7 bases, 10 bases remained unmatched. From germline, CDR1 is LNHDA and CDR2 SQIVND (reference sequence). The CDR3 region is CASSPRLAGGPVGELFF. CDR3 nucleotide sequence: TGTGCCAGTAGTCCCAGACTAGCGGGGGGCCCCGTCGGGGAGCTGTTTTTT.

This sequence joins TRBV30 and TRBJ1-4; D not certain. The CDR3 has 13 residues. Trimming took 1 base from V and 6 from J, leaving 9 bases between them. Germline-derived CDR1 and CDR2 are GTSNPN and SVGIG (reference sequence). The CDR3 region has the DNA TGTGCCTGGAGTGAGGTGGGAGATGAAAAACTGTTTTTT. As protein: CAWSEVGDEKLFF.

In its sample, this clone was seen a few times. The chain joins TRBV4-3 to TRBJ2-7; 9 nucleotides line up with TRBD2. The CDR3 consists of 15 residues. The J segment lost 2 bases and the V segment lost 4 bases, leaving 6 bases of the junction unmatched. Germline V gene lookup returns CDR1 LGHNA and CDR2 YSLEER. The CDR3 protein is CASSPTSGKTYEQYF. The CDR3 coding sequence is TGCGCCAGCAGCCCGACTAGCGGAAAAACCTACGAGCAGTACTTC.

This clone was recorded a few times. This chain connects TRBV7-3 to TRBJ2-1, with TRBD2 identical over 12 bases. Germline-derived CDR1 and CDR2 are SGHTA and FQGTGA. V shed 5 bases and J 7 bases; nucleotides not matched to a gene: 3. The CDR3 length is 14 residues. CDR3 DNA: TGTGCCAGCAGCCCAGGACTAGCGGGAAATGAGCAGTTCTTC. It translates to CASSPGLAGNEQFF.

The chain couples TRBV7-9 to TRBJ1-1; no clear D. Germline CDR1 reads SEHNR; CDR2 reads FQNEAQ (reference sequence). The CDR3 is made up of 13 amino acids. Trimming removed 5 bases at V and 3 bases at J, with 10 bases between. The CDR3 bases are TGTGCCAGCAGCACCGACATGGACACTGAAGCTTTCTTT. Its translation: CASSTDMDTEAFF.

The rearrangement uses TRBV2 and TRBJ2-2; TRBD2 is a possible D gene (6 bases). Looked up from germline, CDR1 is SNHLY and CDR2 is FYNNEI. V was clipped by 7 bases and J by 5 bases, with 20 bases between them. This CDR3 is built from 16 residues. CDR3 amino acids: CASTEGGAMGTGELFF. Here the CDR3 DNA reads TGTGCCAGCACTGAGGGCGGGGCCATGGGGACCGGGGAGCTGTTTTTT.

As DNA, the CDR3 is TGTGCCAGCTCACAAGGACAGGGGGGAGAGACCCAGTACTTC. Residues: CASSQGQGGETQYF. This chain uses TRBV18 with TRBJ2-5; 10 nucleotides align to TRBD1. This CDR3 is built from 14 residues. CDR1 and CDR2 (germline): KGHSH, LQKENI. Trimming removed 4 bases from V and 4 bases from J; junction bases left unmatched: 3.